The 19 T cell receptor beta chains below all came from one sample that was sequenced in a study of immune characterization of retroperitoneal liposarcoma. In TCRdb, the PCR reads were re-called with MiXCR into one record per CDR3 protein. The table shows over 3,000 distinct CDR3 sequences, with 45% occurring only once. Material: tumor tissue. These receptors originate from a male donor with retroperitoneal liposarcoma.

This chain joins TRBV11-2 and TRBJ2-5; D unresolved. With 5 bases removed from V and 5 bases from J, the gap between germline ends came to 15 bases. CDR1 SGHAT and CDR2 FQNNGV come from the germline V gene. The CDR3 loop spans 14 amino acids. CDR3 DNA: TGTGCCAGCAGCCCTGGACGTGATCTCGAGACCCAGTACTTC. This sequence encodes CASSPGRDLETQYF.

This clonotype has ten or more counts. The rearrangement links TRBV6-4 to TRBJ2-1, with 7 bases identical to TRBD1. The J segment lost 6 bases and the V segment lost 2 bases, leaving 1 base of the junction unmatched. The CDR3 contains 13 residues. Germline CDR1 MRHNA, CDR2 SNTAGT. CDR3 DNA: TGTGCCAGCAGTGACCGGGACAGCAATGAGCAGTTCTTC. This translates into CASSDRDSNEQFF.

This clonotype is judged medium-sized. J is TRBJ1-2 and V is TRBV6-6; the D is unclear. The CDR3 totals 13 residues. Germline lookup yields CDR1 MNHNY and CDR2 SVGAGI (reference sequence). Between the trimmed V and J ends, which lost 0 bases and 2 bases, there was a span of 4 bases. The CDR3 loop reads CASSYSWNYGYTF. For the CDR3, the DNA is TGTGCCAGCAGTTACTCCTGGAACTATGGCTACACCTTC.

This clonotype is judged medium-sized. This rearrangement joins TRBV15 to TRBJ2-5; no reliable D call. Germline values: CDR1 LNHNV, CDR2 YYDKDF (reference sequence). Trimming cost V 1 base and J 3 bases, with 12 bases left between them. The CDR3 spans 15 residues. The CDR3 bases are TGTGCCACCAGCAGAGTCGCAGTAAGCAAAGAGACCCAGTACTTC. Its protein product is CATSRVAVSKETQYF.

CDR3 DNA sequence: TGTGCCAGCAGCTTGACCTCCTACGAGCAGTACTTC. Amino acid sequence: CASSLTSYEQYF. The chain combines TRBV7-4 with TRBJ2-5; D not resolved. The closer fit of TRBJ2-7 to the DNA end suggests the J call may be wrong. The V gene's germline CDR1 is SGHVT and CDR2 SQSDAQ. CDR3 length equals 12 residues.

The CDR3 loop is CASSRGTGSYEQYF. CDR3 nucleotides: TGTGCCAGCAGTAGGGGGACTGGCTCCTACGAGCAGTACTTC. The J gene is TRBJ2-1, the V gene TRBV12-3 or TRBV12-4, with D perhaps given as TRBD1 or TRBD2 (6 bases each). The J call may not be correct, given that the DNA end is closer to TRBJ2-7. The CDR3 has 14 residues.

This clonotype came up many times. The rearrangement joins TRBV6-6 to TRBJ2-3, with TRBD2 as a possible D gene (6 bases). Germline V gives CDR1 MNHNY, CDR2 SVGAGI (reference sequence). V was clipped by 2 bases and J by 4 bases, with 13 bases between them. This CDR3 spans 15 amino acids. CDR3 bases: TGTGCCAGCAGTTACAGTGGGACTCCCCCAGATACGCAGTATTTT. Protein: CASSYSGTPPDTQYF.

Only a few counts were recorded for this clonotype. This chain uses TRBV27 with TRBJ2-4; D unresolved. The germline V gene has CDR1 MNHEY and CDR2 SMNVEV (reference sequence). With 5 bases removed from V and 13 bases from J, the gap between germline ends came to 21 bases. The CDR3 totals 14 residues. The CDR3 DNA sequence: TGTGCCAGCAGTCACGATAGCTCCTACAATGAGCAGTACTTC. Protein sequence: CASSHDSSYNEQYF.

Worth noting for this clonotype: A read error may account for a junction end that differs from germline. CDR3 nucleotides: TGTGCCAGCAGTGAGGAAAGGGGACTAGCGGGAAAGGATTTT. Its protein product is CASSEERGLAGKDF. This chain uses TRBV6-1 with TRBJ2-3, with 13 bases aligning to TRBD2. The CDR3 is 14 residues long. Germline V gene lookup returns CDR1 MNHNS and CDR2 SASEGT.

V gene TRBV6-5 combines with J gene TRBJ2-1; TRBD1 is a possible D gene (6 bases). The J call is doubtful: the DNA matches TRBJ2-7 better. Germline lookup yields CDR1 MNHEY and CDR2 SVGAGI. There are 16 residues in the CDR3. The CDR3 spells CASSYSGTTTVYEQYF. The DNA of the CDR3 is TGTGCCAGCAGTTACTCTGGGACAACGACCGTCTACGAGCAGTACTTC.

The chain recombines TRBV6-6 with TRBJ2-1, with no clear D. V lost 0 bases, J lost 4 bases, and 7 bases lay in between. The length of the CDR3 is 14 residues. Germline V gene lookup returns CDR1 MNHNY and CDR2 SVGAGI (reference sequence). CDR3 region: CASSYSSRYNEQFF. The CDR3 nucleotides are TGTGCCAGCAGTTACTCGTCTAGATACAATGAGCAGTTCTTC.

The V gene is TRBV6-1, the J gene TRBJ2-1; TRBD1 aligns across 10 bases. This CDR3 has 15 residues. J gave up 5 bases and V 5 bases, and 6 bases lay outside the gene matches. From germline, CDR1 is MNHNS and CDR2 SASEGT. The chain's CDR3 is CASSRTGTGDNEQFF. The CDR3, as DNA: TGTGCCAGCAGTAGAACCGGGACAGGGGACAATGAGCAGTTCTTC.

Comments on this clonotype: One end of the junction fails to match germline, which may point to a read error. The genes are TRBV6-1 and TRBJ1-1; D gene uncertain. Germline V CDR1 and CDR2: MNHNS, SASEGT. CDR3 length: 14 residues. CDR3 nucleotides: TGTGCCAGCAGTGAAGGCGGGGAGGAAACTGAAGCTTTATTT. This translates into CASSEGGEETEALF.

The J gene is TRBJ2-3, the V gene TRBV6-6, with a tentative D call TRBD1 (5 bases). Per the germline V gene, CDR1 is MNHNY and CDR2 is SVGAGI (reference sequence). The CDR3 runs 12 residues. V lost 6 bases to trimming and J lost 6 bases, with 10 bases between them. The CDR3 region has the DNA TGTGCCAGCAGACCTGACAGCGATACGCAGTATTTT. This codes for CASRPDSDTQYF.

This chain uses TRBV29-1 with TRBJ2-5, with unresolved D. Between the trimmed V and J ends, which lost 2 bases and 11 bases, there was a span of 21 bases. CDR1 SQVTM and CDR2 ANQGSEA come from the germline V gene. The CDR3 contains 14 residues. CDR3 sequence: CSVEIGFPYNEQYF. CDR3 nucleotide sequence: TGCAGCGTTGAAATTGGTTTCCCCTACAATGAGCAGTACTTC.

Only a few counts were recorded for this clonotype. The rearrangement joins TRBV6-6 to TRBJ2-5; D unclear. Looked up from germline, CDR1 is MNHNY and CDR2 is SVGAGI (reference sequence). The CDR3 extends over 14 amino acids. Deletions cut 2 bases from V and 5 bases from J, with 12 bases between. The CDR3 loop is CASSYLRAVETQYF. CDR3 DNA: TGTGCCAGCAGTTACCTCCGGGCCGTCGAGACCCAGTACTTC.

The CDR3 DNA reads as TGTGCCAGCAGCTTAGCGCTTAGCGGGAGGTCAAATGAGCAGTTCTTC. Translation: CASSLALSGRSNEQFF. The chain joins TRBV7-2 to TRBJ2-1; TRBD2 matches 10 bases. The CDR3 covers 16 residues. Germline V gene sequence: CDR1 SGHTA, CDR2 FQGNSA. Unmatched junction bases numbered 6, after V lost 0 bases and J lost 7 bases.

This clonotype is termed medium-sized. The chain employs TRBV6-1 and TRBJ1-1; TRBD1 might be the D (6 bases). This CDR3 is built from 13 residues. Germline V gene data show CDR1 as MNHNS and CDR2 as SASEGT. V dropped 1 base and J dropped 8 bases, with 11 bases sitting between them. CDR3 loop: CASSEGKGHEAFF. CDR3 DNA sequence: TGTGCCAGCAGTGAAGGAAAGGGACACGAAGCTTTCTTT.

Notes on this clonotype: This likely comes from a read error, as the CDR3 has no conserved phenylalanine or tryptophan at its end. It is unclear where the CDR3 begins or ends on the DNA, so no DNA is shown, and the CDR3 is as TCRdb lists it. This chain links TRBV6-4 with TRBJ2-7; the table's D call, TRBD2, was not checked against the DNA. Counting both end residues, the CDR3 totals 10 amino acids. The V gene's germline CDR1 is MRHNA and CDR2 SNTAGT. The CDR3 is CASSDSGLAG.